This TCR beta chain is from a study of tumor-infiltrating lymphocytes in primary liver carcinoma. Notes on this clonotype: This clone may be a read error of a much larger clone one base away.

Constant-region priming of around 500 ng total RNA yielded TCR beta cDNA. A slightly modified ARM-PCR protocol with three nested multiplex PCR rounds produced these TCR beta libraries. Use of TRBV1-TRBV30 forward primers with a C-beta reverse primer characterized the first two PCR rounds, which lasted about 10 cycles each. TCRdb used MiXCR to reprocess the multiplex PCR reads, holding one entry per CDR3 protein. Among approximately 73,000 distinct CDR3 sequences listed, over 60% were seen once. The CDR3 loop spans 13 amino acids. CDR1 is SNHLY, CDR2 FYNNEI, per germline. Bulk tissue was left unsorted, and RNA and DNA were co-extracted from about 20-30 mg of it. Every patient had chronic HBV infection and was treatment-naive. The sampling covered five separate regions of each tumor.

The source is a man aged 35 to 55 with primary liver carcinoma and hepatitis B virus infection. V is TRBV2 and J is TRBJ1-1, with D hard to call. Specimen: liver tumor tissue from sampling region 4. Subset here: tumor region T4, right-lateral pole. The CDR3 DNA reads as TGTGCCAGCAGTGAAGTCGAAAACACTGAAGTTTTCTTT. It is translated as CASSEVENTEVFF. Looking up the rest from reference TRBV2 and TRBJ1-1 gives the full variable domain: EPEVTQTPSHQVTQMGQEVILRCVPISNHLYFYWYRQILGQKVEFLVSFYNNEISEKSEIFDDQFSVERPDGSNFTLKIRSTKLEDSAMYFCASSEVENTEVFFGQGTRLTVV.